This T cell receptor beta chain was retrieved from a study of cytomegalovirus exposure and HLA in healthy donors. General study findings and limits: Most observed TCR sequences were rare, whereas some public TCRs were detected in many donors. Accounts indicate the classifier identified cytomegalovirus status with strong specificity and sensitivity. Confirmation was obtained in vitro that a few CMV-associated chains are specific for CMV antigens.

The PCR contained 60 Vbeta and 13 Jbeta primers. Clones were sequenced by immunoSEQ multiplex PCR, and TCRdb holds only the in-frame ones, with some missing. This table has around 45,000 clones, around 74% appearing once. The V and J ends lost 2 bases and 8 bases respectively, with 11 bases between them. CDR1 and CDR2 from the germline V gene are GTSNPN and SVGIG (reference sequence). There are 12 residues in the CDR3. Concerning this clone itself: The antigen remains unidentified.

This chain links TRBV30 with TRBJ2-3; D remains unclear. The sequenced sample was PBMCs. The clonotype was recovered from a young man in good health and CMV-seronegative. CDR3 protein: CAWSTLPGTQYF. For the CDR3, the DNA is TGTGCCTGGAGTACGCTCCCAGGTACGCAGTATTTT.